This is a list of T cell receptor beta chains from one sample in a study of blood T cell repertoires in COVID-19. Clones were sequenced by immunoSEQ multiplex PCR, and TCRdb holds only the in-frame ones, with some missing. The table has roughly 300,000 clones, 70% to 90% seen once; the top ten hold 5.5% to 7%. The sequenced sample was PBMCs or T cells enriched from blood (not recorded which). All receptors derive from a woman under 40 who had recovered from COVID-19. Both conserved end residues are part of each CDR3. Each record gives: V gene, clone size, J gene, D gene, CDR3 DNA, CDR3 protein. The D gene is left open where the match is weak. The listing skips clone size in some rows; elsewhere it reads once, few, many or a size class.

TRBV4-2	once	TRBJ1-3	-	TGTGCCAGCAGCCAAGATCAGGGTTCCTCTGGAAACACCATATATTTT	CASSQDQGSSGNTIYF
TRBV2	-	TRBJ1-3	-	TGTGCCAGCAGTGAAGACAGGACAGTCTCTGGAAACACCATATATTTT	CASSEDRTVSGNTIYF
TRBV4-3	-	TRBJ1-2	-	TGCGCCAGCAGCCAAGATCTAAAGGGGTGGTATGGCTACACCTTC	CASSQDLKGWYGYTF
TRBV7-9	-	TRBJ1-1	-	TGTGCCAGCAGCTCCGGGAGATCCACTGAAGCTTTCTTT	CASSSGRSTEAFF
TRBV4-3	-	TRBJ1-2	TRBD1	TGCGCCAGCAGCCAAGATAGACAGGGGGCCTATGGCTACACCTTC	CASSQDRQGAYGYTF
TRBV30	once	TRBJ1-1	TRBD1	TGTGCCTGGCGACCAGGACAGGCGAAGGTATTTGAAGCTTTCTTT	CAWRPGQAKVFEAFF
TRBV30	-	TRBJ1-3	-	TGTGCCTGGAGTGGGTATCAGGGGTTCTCTGGAAACACCATATATTTT	CAWSGYQGFSGNTIYF
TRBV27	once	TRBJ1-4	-	TGTGCCAGCGGGGGCTTCCCGACTAATGAAAAACTGTTTTTT	CASGGFPTNEKLFF
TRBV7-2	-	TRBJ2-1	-	TGTGCCAGCAGCACACCCCCTGGCGGGGTTTTCTACAATGAGCAGTTCTTC	CASSTPPGGVFYNEQFF
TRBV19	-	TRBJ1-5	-	TGTGCCAGTAGTATTAGAGGGGGAAATCAGCCCCAGCATTTT	CASSIRGGNQPQHF
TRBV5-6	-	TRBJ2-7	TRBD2	TGTGCCAGCAGCCCCGGGACTAGCGGTCCCTACGAGCAGTACTTC	CASSPGTSGPYEQYF
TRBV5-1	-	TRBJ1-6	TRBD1	TGCGCCAGCAGCTTGGGGCGACAGGGGGCGAATAATTCACCCCTCCACTTT	CASSLGRQGANNSPLHF
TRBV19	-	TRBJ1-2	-	TGTGCCAGTAGTATTCTGGCAGATCCCTTCTATGGCTACACCTTC	CASSILADPFYGYTF
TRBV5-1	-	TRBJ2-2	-	TGCGCCAGCAGCTCCCTACCCCGACAGGCTGCTAACACCGGGGAGCTGTTTTTT	CASSSLPRQAANTGELFF
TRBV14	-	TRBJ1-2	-	TGTGCCAGCAGCCTACCCCTAGGGGGTGGCTACACCTTC	CASSLPLGGGYTF
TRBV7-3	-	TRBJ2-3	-	TGTGCCAGCAGCTTAGTCCGAGGGGGTTCCGGAGCAGATACGCAGTATTTT	CASSLVRGGSGADTQYF
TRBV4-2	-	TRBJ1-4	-	TGTGCCAGCAGCTCAGGATCCGATGCTGGATATGAAAAACTGTTTTTT	CASSSGSDAGYEKLFF
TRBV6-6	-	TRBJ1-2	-	TGTGCCGCATCCCCCAGGGGCTTGGATGGCTACACCTTC	CAASPRGLDGYTF
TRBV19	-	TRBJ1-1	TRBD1	TGTGCCAGTAGTATAGTTGGACAGGGAGGGTGGAACACTGAAGCTTTCTTT	CASSIVGQGGWNTEAFF
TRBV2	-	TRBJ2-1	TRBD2	TGTGCCAGCAGGGGACTAGCGGGTTACAATGAGCAGTTCTTC	CASRGLAGYNEQFF
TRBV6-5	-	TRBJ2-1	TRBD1	TGTGCCAGCAGTTATCTCGGGACAGAGAACAATGAGCAGTTCTTC	CASSYLGTENNEQFF
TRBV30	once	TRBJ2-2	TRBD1	TGTGCCTTAAGACAGGGGGCGAACACCGGGGAGCTGTTTTTT	CALRQGANTGELFF
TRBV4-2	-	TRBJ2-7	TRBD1	TGTGCCAGCAGCCCCGCCGGGACAGCCTACGAGCAGTACTTC	CASSPAGTAYEQYF
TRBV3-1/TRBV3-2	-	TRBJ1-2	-	TGTGCCAGCAGCCCAGGGATCTATGGCTACACCTTC	CASSPGIYGYTF
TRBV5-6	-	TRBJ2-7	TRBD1	TGTGCCAGCAGCTCGCGGAGGACAGGGGGTACCTACGAGCAGTACTTC	CASSSRRTGGTYEQYF
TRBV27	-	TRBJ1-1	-	TGTGCCAGCAGCCAGGGGACTGAAGCTTTCTTT	CASSQGTEAFF
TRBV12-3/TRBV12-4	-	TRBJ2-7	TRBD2	TGTGCCAGCAGTTTACAGCGGGGGTACGAGCAGTACTTC	CASSLQRGYEQYF
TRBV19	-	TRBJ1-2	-	TGTGCCAGTGGAGGGTGGTATGGCTACACCTTC	CASGGWYGYTF
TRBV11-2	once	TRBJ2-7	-	TGTGCCAGCAAAGCAGGGAATGGTGAGCAGTACTTC	CASKAGNGEQYF
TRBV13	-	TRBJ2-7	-	TGTGCCAGCAGGTCTGCGGGGGCGGGGACCTACGAGCAGTACTTC	CASRSAGAGTYEQYF
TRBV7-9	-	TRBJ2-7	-	TGTGCCAGCAGCTGGCGGGACAGTGCCTACGAGCAGTACTTC	CASSWRDSAYEQYF